Following are 26 T cell receptor beta chains from one sample sequenced in a study of CD8+ T cells in alopecia areata. Combined cutaneous lymph node cells underwent sorting by CD4, CD8alpha, NKG2D, NKG2ACE and additional markers. Extraction of RNA preceded its reverse transcription into cDNA, which served as the sequencing template. TCRdb's copy holds only in-frame clones and misses some; the assay was immunoSEQ multiplex PCR. The sample is made up of 250,000 or so clones, none counted only once. The specimen sequenced was CD4+ T cells sorted from a lymph node. These receptors originate from a C3H/HeJ mouse with alopecia areata. Strain haplotype (MHC): H2-k.

This clone appeared a few times. Germline and genes: mouse. The read ends 4 residues shy of where the CDR3 ends; the end is completed using the germline J gene. The chain uses TRBV13-3 and TRBJ1-2, with D possibly matching TRBD1 (5 bases). CDR3 size: 14 residues. V lost 2 bases, J lost 3 bases, and 11 bases lay in between. Germline values: CDR1 NNHDY, CDR2 SYVADS. CDR3 DNA, as far as it was read: TGTGCCAGCAGTGAGAAGGGCAGGGACTCC. This sequence encodes CASSEKGRDS. The whole CDR3 is CASSEKGRDSDYTF.

This clone has just a few counts. Gene names refer to mouse genes. The sequence runs out 4 residues before the end of the CDR3; the remainder is reconstructed from the germline J gene. The gene calls are TRBV13-3 and TRBJ2-1; 7 positions match TRBD1. This CDR3 is 13 amino acids long. Germline CDR1 NNHDY, CDR2 SYVADS. The V segment lost 5 bases and the J segment 6 bases; nucleotides outside the gene matches: 5. This CDR3 reads CASRTGYGAEQFF. The sequenced part of the CDR3 DNA is TGTGCCAGCAGGACAGGGTATGGTGCT.

Note on this clone: The listed genes are named as in mouse. The read is 4 residues too short to cover the CDR3 end, so that end is filled in from the germline J gene. The chain employs TRBV13-1 and TRBJ2-4; a possible D gene is TRBD1 (5 bases). Germline CDR1 NSHNY, CDR2 SYGAGN. The CDR3 length is 13 residues. The sequenced part of the CDR3 DNA is TGTGCCAGCAGTGGAGGGGAGGGAAAC. It translates to CASSGGEGN. The whole CDR3 protein reads CASSGGEGNTLYF.

This clone has just a few counts. Genes here carry mouse names. The read halts 4 residues ahead of the CDR3 end, with the missing end drawn from the germline J gene. V gene TRBV19 combines with J gene TRBJ2-7, with 9 bases identical to TRBD2. CDR1 is FNHDT, CDR2 SITEND, per germline (reference sequence). V shed 3 bases and J 0 bases; nucleotides not matched to a gene: 7. The CDR3 consists of 16 residues. CDR3 sequence reads: CASSKLGGHDSYEQYF. Incomplete CDR3 DNA: TGTGCCAGCAGTAAACTGGGGGGCCACGACTCCTAT. The complete variable domain, with remaining parts taken from reference TRBV19 and TRBJ2-7, reads GGIITQTPKFLIGQEGQKLTLKCQQNFNHDTMYWYRQDSGKGLRLIYYSITENDLQKGDLSEGYDASREKKSSFSLTVTSAQKNEMAVFLCASSKLGGHDSYEQYFGPGTRLTVL.

Only a few counts were recorded for this clone. Gene names and germline refer to mouse. The read stops 4 residues short of the end of the CDR3; the missing end is completed from the germline J gene. The sample carries other DNA sequences with the same CDR3. The V gene is TRBV13-1, the J gene TRBJ1-2, with D perhaps TRBD1 (5 bases). V dropped 1 base and J dropped 0 bases, with 7 bases sitting between them. This CDR3 spans 14 amino acids. The germline CDR1 and CDR2 sequences are NSHNY and SYGAGN. Partial CDR3 DNA: TGTGCCAGCAGTGATTCCAGGGCAAACTCC. This translates into CASSDSRANS. The entire CDR3 protein is CASSDSRANSDYTF.

This clone has a handful of counts. Gene names follow the mouse nomenclature. The CDR3 goes on 4 residues after the read ends, and that part is filled in from the germline J gene. The same CDR3 arises from other DNA sequences in this sample as well. The chain uses TRBV1 and TRBJ2-3; 8 bases are shared with TRBD1. The CDR3 contains 14 residues. After removal of 3 bases from V and 2 bases from J, the junction contained 1 base not matched to a gene. The V gene's germline CDR1 is NSQYPW and CDR2 LRSPGD (reference sequence). The chain's CDR3 is CTCSADRVAETLYF. The sequenced CDR3 bases are TGCACCTGCAGTGCGGACAGGGTTGCAGAA.

This clone was seen many times. Gene names and germline match the mouse. The read terminates 4 residues before the CDR3 end, so the remaining end is supplied by the germline J gene. V and J are TRBV14 and TRBJ2-1, with D possibly matching TRBD1 (6 bases). V gave up 5 bases and J gave up 1 base, with 16 bases separating them. The CDR3 is 16 amino acids. From germline, CDR1 is SGHDT and CDR2 FRDEAV. The CDR3 spells CASSLPPGQNYAEQFF. The covered CDR3 bases are TGTGCCAGCAGCCTTCCTCCGGGACAAAACTATGCT.

This clone has more than one count but fewer than ten. The gene names here belong to mouse. The read is 4 residues too short to cover the CDR3 end, so that end is filled in from the germline J gene. V gene TRBV13-1 combines with J gene TRBJ2-4; D perhaps matches TRBD2 (5 bases). Germline CDR1 NSHNY, CDR2 SYGAGN. Trimming stripped 1 base from V and 0 bases from J, with 12 bases between. The CDR3 length is 16 residues. The CDR3 here is CASSDYWRESQNTLYF. CDR3 bases read: TGTGCCAGCAGTGATTACTGGAGGGAGAGTCAAAAC.

As concerns this clone: Gene names and germline refer to mouse. The read ends 4 residues before the CDR3 terminus; that terminus is restored from the germline J gene. This sample includes further DNA sequences coding for the same CDR3. This sequence joins TRBV13-1 and TRBJ1-2; 7 positions match TRBD1. This CDR3 spans 15 amino acids. J lost 0 bases, V lost 3 bases, and 5 bases had no gene match. Germline CDR1 is NSHNY and CDR2 is SYGAGN. The CDR3 reads CASSAPGQTNSDYTF. The sequenced part of the CDR3 DNA is TGTGCCAGCAGTGCCCCGGGACAGACAAACTCC.

Points on this clone: Genes and germline are mouse. With the read ending 4 residues before the CDR3 end, the germline J gene is used to fill in that end. The chain has TRBV5 and TRBJ2-2; 8 bases fit TRBD1. CDR1 is LGHNA and CDR2 is YNLKQL in the germline V gene (reference sequence). V lost 1 base, J lost 6 bases, and 4 bases stayed unmatched. The CDR3 is 15 residues long. CDR3 DNA (partial): TGTGCCAGCAGCCAAGCTCAGGGGGCTTCCGGG. The encoded protein is CASSQAQGASG. The entire CDR3 is CASSQAQGASGQLYF.

Concerning this clone: Mouse gene names apply. The observed sequence ends 4 residues before the CDR3 terminus, with the missing tail filled in from the germline J gene. The chain couples TRBV5 to TRBJ2-1; D is perhaps TRBD2 (6 bases). The germline V and J ends were trimmed by 0 bases and 6 bases, with 12 bases remaining between them. This CDR3 is 15 amino acids long. CDR1 is LGHNA and CDR2 is YNLKQL in the germline V gene (reference sequence). CDR3 in amino acids: CASSQEAWGVAEQFF. Incomplete CDR3 DNA: TGTGCCAGCAGCCAAGAGGCCTGGGGAGTTGCT.

This clone was counted between two and nine times. Mouse names are used for the genes. The read ends 4 residues early relative to the CDR3; the germline J gene fills the gap. The chain recombines TRBV17 with TRBJ2-1, with 9 bases that match TRBD2. The junction had 4 bases not matched to a gene; V was cut back by 1 base and J by 3 bases. The CDR3 is made up of 16 amino acids. CDR1 and CDR2 from the germline V gene are MNHDT and YYDKIL. The DNA read from the CDR3 is TGTGCTAGCAGTAGAGTCCCTGGGGGGGTCTATGCT. Translating gives CASSRVPGGVYA. The whole CDR3 sequence is CASSRVPGGVYAEQFF.

This clone was seen more than once but under ten times. Genes and germline come from the mouse. Read data end 4 residues before the CDR3 end; the end is taken from the germline J gene. The chain recombines TRBV19 with TRBJ2-1; 10 bases are shared with TRBD1. Trimming at V came to 5 bases and at J to 6 bases, leaving 2 bases not matched to a gene. Germline V gene sequence: CDR1 FNHDT, CDR2 SITEND (reference sequence). The CDR3 is made up of 13 amino acids. CDR3 in amino acids: CASRGQGIAEQFF. The part of the CDR3 DNA that was read is TGTGCCAGCAGGGGACAGGGGATTGCT.

Comments on this clone: Mouse gene names apply. The read ends 4 residues early relative to the CDR3; the germline J gene fills the gap. Other DNA sequences within the sample encode an identical CDR3. The genes are TRBV13-1 and TRBJ2-1, with D maybe TRBD2 (6 bases). The length of the CDR3 is 14 residues. V dropped 2 bases and J dropped 4 bases, with 10 bases sitting between them. Germline V gene data show CDR1 as NSHNY and CDR2 as SYGAGN. CDR3 residues: CASSDSGDYAEQFF. The sequenced CDR3 bases are TGTGCCAGCAGTGACTCTGGGGATTATGCT.

This clone was detected only a few times. Germline and genes: mouse. The missing CDR3 end, 4 residues past where the read stops, is filled in from the germline J gene. V and J are TRBV5 and TRBJ2-5; 14 bases align to TRBD2. There are 18 residues in the CDR3. In germline, CDR1 is LGHNA, CDR2 YNLKQL (reference sequence). CDR3 sequence: CASSQDLRDWGGPDTQYF. Partial CDR3 DNA: TGTGCCAGCAGCCAAGATCTTCGGGACTGGGGGGGCCCAGAC.

This clone came up a few times. Germline and genes: mouse. The DNA ends 4 residues before the CDR3 does, and the rest of the CDR3 is filled in from the germline J gene. The same CDR3 also results from other DNA sequences found in this sample. The J gene is TRBJ2-7, the V gene TRBV5, with no clear D. Trimming took 4 bases from V and 3 from J, leaving 7 bases between them. The germline CDR1 and CDR2 sequences are LGHNA and YNLKQL (reference sequence). CDR3 length equals 12 residues. CDR3: CASSRDNYEQYF. CDR3 bases read: TGTGCCAGCAGCCGAGACAACTAT.

This clone turned up a few times. Gene names are mouse gene names. CDR3 DNA, as far as it was read: TGTGCCAGCAGTGATGTTGGGACTGATGCT. This gives the protein CASSDVGTDA. The entire CDR3 protein reads CASSDVGTDAEQFF. The rearrangement joins TRBV13-3 to TRBJ2-1; 7 bases map to TRBD2. The CDR3 end falls 4 residues outside the read, so it is completed with the germline J gene. The CDR3 covers 14 residues. CDR1 is NNHDY and CDR2 is SYVADS in the germline V gene. Trimming took 0 bases from V and 5 from J; bases not matched to a gene: 2.

Worth noting for this clone: Genes and germline come from the mouse. The read is 4 residues too short to cover the CDR3 end, so that end is filled in from the germline J gene. The chain recombines TRBV31 with TRBJ2-3; 10 positions match TRBD2. The V gene end was trimmed by 5 bases and the J gene end by 0 bases; junction bases not matched to a gene: 5. CDR1 and CDR2 from the germline V gene are GKSSPN and SITVG. The CDR3 has 15 amino acids. CDR3 sequence reads: CAWGPGLGSAETLYF. The CDR3 bases that were read are TGTGCCTGGGGCCCGGGACTGGGGAGTGCAGAA.

This clone was picked up a small number of times. Mouse germline and gene names are used. The CDR3 DNA, read in part, is TGTGCCTGGAGTCTAGACAAAGCCTAT. It codes for CAWSLDKAY. The whole CDR3 protein reads CAWSLDKAYEQYF. The chain recombines TRBV31 with TRBJ2-7; D not certain. The CDR3 goes on 4 residues after the read ends, and that part is filled in from the germline J gene. The germline CDR1 and CDR2 sequences are GKSSPN and SITVG. The CDR3 is 13 residues long. Between the trimmed V and J ends, which lost 0 bases and 2 bases, there was a span of 8 bases.

This clone was observed a few times. The genes and germline here are from mouse. The read terminates 4 residues ahead of where the CDR3 ends, so the germline J gene completes it. The chain combines TRBV13-1 with TRBJ2-1; 7 bases agree with TRBD2. CDR1 and CDR2 (germline): NSHNY, SYGAGN. V dropped 5 bases and J dropped 5; count of bases not matched to a gene: 4. This CDR3 comprises 13 residues. CDR3: CASSRTGDAEQFF. The CDR3 DNA, read in part, is TGTGCCAGCAGCCGGACTGGAGATGCT.

This clone was seen a handful of times. The germline and genes are mouse ones. The read ends 4 residues shy of where the CDR3 ends; the end is completed using the germline J gene. This chain uses TRBV29 with TRBJ1-2; no clear D. The length of the CDR3 is 13 residues. CDR1 is MSHET and CDR2 is SYDVDS in the germline V gene. The germline V and J ends were trimmed by 5 bases and 0 bases, with 7 bases remaining between them. CDR3 DNA, as far as it was read: TGTGCTAGCAGTCCCTCCCCAAACTCC. Translating gives CASSPSPNS. The entire CDR3 protein is CASSPSPNSDYTF. Based on the CDR3 plus reference TRBV29 and TRBJ1-2, the full variable domain is DMKVTQMPRYLIKRMGENVLLECGQDMSHETMYWYRQDPGLGLQLIYISYDVDSNSEGDIPKGYRVSRKKREHFSLILDSAKTNQTSVYFCASSPSPNSDYTFGSGTRLLVI.

Concerning this clone itself: The genes are named according to mouse. The CDR3 end is not reached by the read, which stops 4 residues before it; the germline J gene fills it in. Other DNA sequences within the sample encode an identical CDR3. The chain joins TRBV5 to TRBJ2-1, with D uncertain. V dropped 4 bases and J dropped 1 base, with 5 bases sitting between them. The CDR3 contains 13 residues. Germline V gives CDR1 LGHNA, CDR2 YNLKQL (reference sequence). The CDR3 bases that were read are TGTGCCAGCAGCCCACAGAACTATGCT. It translates to CASSPQNYA. The CDR3 in its entirety is CASSPQNYAEQFF.

This clone showed up just a few times. Gene labels here are mouse ones. The CDR3 is cut off 4 residues early in the read; its end comes from the germline J gene. The same CDR3 also results from other DNA sequences found in this sample. The rearrangement joins TRBV13-3 to TRBJ2-5, with D possibly matching TRBD1 (6 bases). The CDR3 consists of 14 residues. V gave up 2 bases and J gave up 0 bases, with 7 bases separating them. In germline, CDR1 is NNHDY, CDR2 SYVADS. CDR3 residues: CASSEGGNQDTQYF. The covered CDR3 bases are TGTGCCAGCAGTGAAGGGGGTAACCAAGAC.

This clone was seen more than once but under ten times. Genes and germline are mouse. The sequenced fragment ends 4 residues before the CDR3 boundary, so the rest is inferred from the germline J gene. The rearrangement joins TRBV13-1 to TRBJ2-3; 9 bases match TRBD1. This CDR3 is 15 amino acids long. The junction had 4 bases not matched to a gene; V was cut back by 5 bases and J by 0 bases. CDR1 and CDR2 from the germline V gene are NSHNY and SYGAGN. The sequenced part of the CDR3 DNA is TGTGCCAGCAGGGAACAGGGGGCTAGTGCAGAA. It translates to CASREQGASAE. The CDR3 in full is CASREQGASAETLYF.

With respect to this clone: Gene names and germline refer to mouse. Partial CDR3 DNA: TGTGCCAGCGGTGAAGGACAAACA. It translates to CASGEGQT. The whole CDR3 sequence is CASGEGQTEVFF. V gene TRBV13-2 combines with J gene TRBJ1-1; weak D call: TRBD1 (5 bases). The missing CDR3 end, 4 residues past where the read stops, is filled in from the germline J gene. The CDR3 has 12 amino acids. The germline gives CDR1 NNHNN, CDR2 SYGAGS (reference sequence).

The table lists this clone with many counts. Genes here carry mouse names. The read ends 4 residues shy of where the CDR3 ends; the end is completed using the germline J gene. The rearrangement links TRBV17 to TRBJ2-2, with 8 bases matching TRBD2. V trimming: 5 bases; J trimming: 2 bases; junction bases outside the gene matches: 4. The CDR3 covers 15 residues. The germline V gene has CDR1 MNHDT and CDR2 YYDKIL. The sequenced part of the CDR3 DNA is TGTGCTAGCAGTTCTGGGGGGCGGAACACCGGG. It encodes CASSSGGRNTG. The entire CDR3 protein reads CASSSGGRNTGQLYF. The full variable domain, rest sourced from reference TRBV17 and TRBJ2-2, is DTTVKQNPRYKLARVGKPVNLICSQTMNHDTMYWYQKKPNQAPKLLLFYYDKILNREADTFEKFQSSRPNNSFCSLYIGSAGLEYSAMYLCASSSGGRNTGQLYFGEGSKLTVL.